These 9 T cell receptor beta chains originate from one sample sequenced in a study of metastatic and nonmetastatic thyroid tumors. All patients were treatment-naive before thyroid surgery. TCRdb called clones again from the PCR reads with MiXCR. The sample has approximately 20,000 clones; 25% to 35% are singletons. The sequenced sample was tumor tissue. The source is a female donor with papillary thyroid cancer or a benign thyroid nodule (not recorded which). Some clones in this sample may be carry-over from other donors' samples.

Relative to its sample, this clone is medium-sized. The chain recombines TRBV6-1 with TRBJ2-2, with D perhaps being TRBD1 or TRBD2 (6 bases each). Germline values: CDR1 MNHNS, CDR2 SASEGT. Trimming left V 6 bases short and J 5 bases short, with 19 bases between. The CDR3 consists of 16 residues. In DNA form, the CDR3 reads TGTGCCAGCAGGGGCGGGATCGGAGGGGGGACCGGGGAGCTGTTTTTT. Translating gives CASRGGIGGGTGELFF.

This clone was counted ten times or more. The V gene is TRBV4-1, the J gene TRBJ1-1, with a weak D call TRBD1 (6 bases). The CDR3 extends over 17 amino acids. Germline-derived CDR1 and CDR2 are MGHRA and YSYEKL. V lost 2 bases, J lost 1 base, and 17 bases lay in between. CDR3 DNA sequence: TGCGCCAGCAGCCAACATACCTACCGAGGGGGGAACACTGAAGCTTTCTTT. It specifies CASSQHTYRGGNTEAFF.

This clone was picked up many times. The genes are TRBV7-2 and TRBJ1-1, with D possibly TRBD1 on 6 matching bases. The germline CDR1 and CDR2 sequences are SGHTA and FQGNSA. The CDR3 is 13 amino acids. V was cut by 2 bases and J by 8 bases, with 12 bases left in between. As DNA, the CDR3 is TGTGCCAGCAGCTTATCGGGGGGCGGAGAAGCTTTCTTT. Amino acids: CASSLSGGGEAFF.

Within the sample, this clone is medium-sized (0.01 to 0.1%). A read error may produce the germline difference seen at one junction end. The V and J genes are TRBV6-2 or TRBV6-3 and TRBJ2-1; TRBD1 matches 7 bases. The germline CDR1 and CDR2 sequences are MNHEY and SVGEGT. There are 12 residues in the CDR3. CDR3 region: CASSYYRQGQFF. As DNA, the CDR3 is TGTGCCAGCAGTTATTACCGACAGGGACAGTTTTTC.

Concerning this clone: With a much larger clone just one base away, this may be a read error. The V and J genes are TRBV28 and TRBJ1-2; no definite D call. From germline, CDR1 is MDHEN and CDR2 SYDVKM. V shed 8 bases and J shed 4 bases, with 14 bases lying between them. This CDR3 contains 13 residues. Written as DNA, the CDR3 is TGTGCCAGCGTTACGACCTCCAGCTATGGCTACACCTTC. Its protein product is CASVTTSSYGYTF.

This chain links TRBV4-2 with TRBJ2-2; TRBD1 agrees at 9 bases. Germline V gene lookup returns CDR1 LGHNA and CDR2 YNFKEQ. The CDR3 is made up of 17 amino acids. V was pared by 6 bases and J by 3 bases, with 11 bases of the junction left unmatched. CDR3 sequence (DNA): TGTGCCAGCAGGGGACTCCGGAGGACAGGGGACACCGGGGAGCTGTTTTTT. The encoded protein is CASRGLRRTGDTGELFF.

This clone is medium-sized by share. The rearrangement joins TRBV18 to TRBJ2-7, with D hard to call. The germline gives CDR1 KGHSH, CDR2 LQKENI. The V end was cut by 4 bases, the J end by 3 bases, with 4 bases between. The CDR3 totals 11 residues. CDR3 sequence: CASSLHYEQYF. Here the CDR3 DNA reads TGTGCCAGCTCACTTCACTACGAGCAGTACTTC. The whole variable domain, remainder taken from reference TRBV18 and TRBJ2-7, is NAGVMQNPRHLVRRRGQEARLRCSPMKGHSHVYWYRQLPEEGLKFMVYLQKENIIDESGMPKERFSAEFPKEGPSILRIQQVVRGDSAAYFCASSLHYEQYFGPGTRLTVT.

The J gene is TRBJ2-1, the V gene TRBV11-3, with 10 nucleotides matching TRBD1. With 8 bases clipped from V and 9 bases from J, the junction kept 13 bases outside the gene matches. CDR1 SGHNT and CDR2 YENEEA come from the germline V gene. The CDR3 length is 15 residues. The CDR3 nucleotides read TGTGCCAGCGAGGGGAGACAGGGGGCTTTAGTTGAGCAGTTCTTC. It yields the protein CASEGRQGALVEQFF.

The chain uses TRBV27 and TRBJ2-7; D may correspond to TRBD1 or TRBD2 (5 bases each). This CDR3 spans 13 amino acids. V was cut by 4 bases and J by 3 bases, with 10 bases left in between. Germline V gene lookup returns CDR1 MNHEY and CDR2 SMNVEV (reference sequence). The CDR3 is CASSSGRHYEQYF. CDR3 in DNA: TGTGCCAGCAGTTCGGGACGGCACTACGAGCAGTACTTC.